A selection of T cell receptor beta chains follows, all from one sample in a study of cytomegalovirus exposure and HLA in healthy donors. Here immunoSEQ multiplex PCR was the method, and the copy in TCRdb shows in-frame clones only, minus some. The sample carries some 84,000 clones, more than 75% recorded once. The sequenced sample was PBMCs. Source of these receptors: a man aged 25 to 45 in good health and CMV-seronegative. CDR3s include the opening cysteine and the closing phenylalanine or tryptophan.

v_call | cdr3_aa
TRBV7-2 | CASSGQIWEKLFF
TRBV28 | CASSTGWGYTF
TRBV29-1 | CSVVPGGFTEAFF
TRBV30 | CAYRAPWGVEAFF
TRBV2 | CASSEARQGRYEQYF
TRBV7-3 | CASSLRPAGELFF
TRBV7-2 | CASSLHGQGAFQPQHF
TRBV19 | CASSIGISRGSSYNEQFF
TRBV30 | CAWDGHGSSYEQYF
TRBV11-2 | CASSFSWRDLTDTQYF
TRBV6-1 | CASIFGPGTEAFF
TRBV19 | CASSMQGAGAIGTEAFF
TRBV7-9 | CASNPGVGTGSSGANVLTF
TRBV29-1 | CSVVTGGRTEAFF
TRBV25-1 | CASSGTGRNYNEQFF
TRBV27 | CASSSPASRDEKLFF